Listed here are 24 T cell receptor beta chains from one sample, sequenced in a study of blood T cell repertoires in COVID-19. Sequenced by immunoSEQ multiplex PCR; TCRdb stores in-frame clones only, minus some. The table lists approximately 440,000 clones, roughly 87% of them singletons. The sequencing sample was made of PBMCs or T cells enriched from blood (not recorded which). The receptor source for this set is a man between 18 and 35 years old who had recovered from COVID-19.

The chain recombines TRBV9 with TRBJ1-3; D is perhaps TRBD1 (6 bases). Trimming pared 3 bases from V and 1 base from J, leaving 14 bases between. Germline loops: CDR1 SGDLS, CDR2 YYNGEE. This CDR3 is 16 amino acids long. The CDR3 reads CASSEPTGTSGNTIYF. CDR3 DNA: TGTGCCAGCAGCGAACCCACCGGGACATCTGGAAACACCATATATTTT.

The rearrangement uses TRBV7-9 and TRBJ1-5; D ambiguous. CDR1 and CDR2 (germline): SEHNR, FQNEAQ (reference sequence). The CDR3 totals 13 residues. Trimming took off 8 bases at V and 2 bases at J, with 10 bases between the two ends. CDR3 bases: TGTGCCAGCGGGCAGTCTGGCAATCAGCCCCAGCATTTT. It specifies CASGQSGNQPQHF.

V usage is TRBV19 and J usage is TRBJ2-7, with TRBD2 as a possible D gene (6 bases). The V gene's germline CDR1 is LNHDA and CDR2 SQIVND (reference sequence). V was pared by 5 bases and J by 3 bases, with 11 bases between. The CDR3 sequence is 13 residues long. CDR3 residues: CASSPGLRYEQYF. The DNA for the CDR3 is TGTGCCAGTAGTCCCGGACTACGCTACGAGCAGTACTTC.

The CDR3: CASSHTDMNTEAFF. For the CDR3, the DNA is TGCGCCAGCAGCCATACAGACATGAACACTGAAGCTTTCTTT. This chain uses TRBV5-1 with TRBJ1-1; D ambiguous. This CDR3 spans 14 amino acids. Germline V lookup: CDR1 SGHRS, CDR2 YFSETQ. Trimming shortened V by 4 bases and J by 0 bases, and 10 bases separated the two germline ends.

The chain is built from TRBV6-5 and TRBJ2-7, with TRBD1 identical over 8 bases. CDR3 length: 14 amino acids. The germline V gene has CDR1 MNHEY and CDR2 SVGAGI. The V segment lost 5 bases and the J segment 2 bases; nucleotides outside the gene matches: 5. The CDR3 sequence: CASSLDRGAYEQYF. The CDR3 coding sequence is TGTGCCAGCAGTCTCGACAGGGGAGCCTACGAGCAGTACTTC.

J is TRBJ1-6 and V is TRBV5-1; 7 bases map to TRBD1. Germline V gives CDR1 SGHRS, CDR2 YFSETQ. V was clipped by 2 bases and J by 5 bases; unmatched bases: 7. CDR3 size: 16 residues. The CDR3 bases are TGCGCCAGCAGCTTAGTCCCGACAGGGAATAATTCACCCCTCCACTTT. This encodes CASSLVPTGNNSPLHF. The full variable domain, with the rest looked up from reference TRBV5-1 and TRBJ1-6, is KAGVTQTPRYLIKTRGQQVTLSCSPISGHRSVSWYQQTPGQGLQFLFEYFSETQRNKGNFPGRFSGRQFSNSRSEMNVSTLELGDSALYLCASSLVPTGNNSPLHFGNGTRLTVT.

The V gene is TRBV9, the J gene TRBJ1-1; possibly TRBD1 for D (5 bases). This CDR3 is 14 amino acids long. Trimming pared 1 base from V and 4 bases from J, leaving 11 bases between. Germline V gene sequence: CDR1 SGDLS, CDR2 YYNGEE. In DNA form, the CDR3 reads TGTGCCAGCAGCGTAAAAGGGGTAGGCACTGAAGCTTTCTTT. Amino acids: CASSVKGVGTEAFF.

The V and J genes are TRBV19 and TRBJ1-6, with 8 positions matching TRBD1. The ends lost 4 bases at V and 10 bases at J; junction bases unmatched: 3. This CDR3 region has 13 residues. Per germline, CDR1 LNHDA and CDR2 SQIVND (reference sequence). The CDR3 region has the DNA TGTGCCAGTAGTACCTACAGGGGGTCACCCCTCCACTTT. It encodes CASSTYRGSPLHF.

This sequence joins TRBV2 and TRBJ1-4, with a possible D match to TRBD1 (5 bases). The germline V gene has CDR1 SNHLY and CDR2 FYNNEI. Trimming cost V 3 bases and J 8 bases, with 13 bases left between them. This CDR3 is 14 amino acids long. CDR3 bases: TGTGCCAGCAGTGAGGGCCAGGGTTGGGAAAAACTGTTTTTT. It codes for CASSEGQGWEKLFF.

The chain links TRBV28 to TRBJ2-1, with D tentatively TRBD2 (6 bases). CDR1 MDHEN and CDR2 SYDVKM come from the germline V gene. Trimming removed 4 bases from V and 6 bases from J, with 10 bases in between. The CDR3 loop spans 13 amino acids. The CDR3 region has the DNA TGTGCCAGCAGTTCCGGGACTCCCAATGAGCAGTTCTTC. Its protein product is CASSSGTPNEQFF.

This clone was found once. This rearrangement joins TRBV5-1 to TRBJ1-1; TRBD1 might be the D (5 bases). V was cut by 4 bases and J by 1 base, with 11 bases left in between. The CDR3 has 14 amino acids. Germline V gene lookup returns CDR1 SGHRS and CDR2 YFSETQ. DNA for the CDR3: TGCGCCAGCAGCCTAGGGGCCTCGAACACTGAAGCTTTCTTT. Translated, it gives CASSLGASNTEAFF.

The V and J genes are TRBV5-1 and TRBJ1-3; tentatively, D is TRBD1 (6 bases). The V gene's germline CDR1 is SGHRS and CDR2 YFSETQ. The CDR3 extends over 20 amino acids. V lost 0 bases and J 0 bases, leaving 22 bases between the germline ends. Here the CDR3 DNA reads TGCGCCAGCAGCTTGGATAGGACAGCGTTGGCCCAGCGCTCTGGAAACACCATATATTTT. Encoded protein: CASSLDRTALAQRSGNTIYF.

This chain uses TRBV4-1 with TRBJ1-2, with D unresolved. Germline V gene data show CDR1 as MGHRA and CDR2 as YSYEKL. The CDR3 is 17 amino acids. Between the trimmed V and J ends, which lost 3 bases and 3 bases, there was a span of 20 bases. CDR3 bases: TGCGCCAGCAGCCATCTTCAATTGGGAGGGTTCGACTATGGCTACACCTTC. Protein sequence: CASSHLQLGGFDYGYTF.

The CDR3 here is CASSPGLAGLFTQYF. The CDR3 DNA is TGCGCCAGCAGCCCGGGACTAGCGGGGCTGTTTACGCAGTATTTT. The chain employs TRBV4-1 and TRBJ2-3; 13 bases match TRBD2. J gave up 8 bases and V 4 bases, and 6 bases lay outside the gene matches. Germline lookup yields CDR1 MGHRA and CDR2 YSYEKL. This CDR3 spans 15 amino acids.

The chain joins TRBV19 to TRBJ1-1; possible D gene TRBD1, 6 bases. Per the germline V gene, CDR1 is LNHDA and CDR2 is SQIVND (reference sequence). The CDR3 runs 16 residues. V was shortened by 2 bases and J by 8 bases, with 21 bases between the two germline ends. CDR3 protein: CASSISSGTRLSEAFF. CDR3 nucleotides: TGTGCCAGTAGTATATCCTCCGGGACACGTCTTTCCGAAGCTTTCTTT.

The count of this clone is one. The V call is TRBV19, the J call TRBJ2-1; D perhaps matches TRBD2 (6 bases). V gave up 4 bases and J gave up 8 bases, with 15 bases separating them. CDR3 length: 14 amino acids. The germline V gene encodes CDR1 LNHDA and CDR2 SQIVND (reference sequence). For the CDR3, the DNA is TGTGCCAGTAGTAAGGCGGGGTCCTTCTATGAGCAGTTCTTC. Translation: CASSKAGSFYEQFF.

The chain combines TRBV27 with TRBJ2-1; D possibly corresponds to TRBD2 (6 bases). CDR1 and CDR2 (germline): MNHEY, SMNVEV (reference sequence). V lost 6 bases and J 10 bases, leaving 13 bases between the germline ends. The CDR3 sequence is 12 residues long. The CDR3 DNA sequence: TGTGCCAGCAGGGGATGGACTACCGAGCAGTTCTTC. It encodes CASRGWTTEQFF.

A note on this clone: Distinct nucleotide sequences in the sample also encode this CDR3. The J gene is TRBJ1-1, the V gene TRBV7-3, with 10 bases that match TRBD1. The CDR3 has 14 amino acids. Losses at the gene ends were 5 bases for V and 2 bases for J; bases not matched to a gene: 2. Germline values: CDR1 SGHTA, CDR2 FQGTGA. This chain's CDR3 is CASSPTGGNTEAFF. DNA for the CDR3: TGTGCCAGCAGCCCGACAGGGGGCAACACTGAAGCTTTCTTT.

The rearrangement uses TRBV28 and TRBJ1-2; 9 bases line up with TRBD1. After removal of 7 bases from V and 6 bases from J, the junction contained 15 bases not matched to a gene. The CDR3 is made up of 16 amino acids. Germline V gives CDR1 MDHEN, CDR2 SYDVKM. The CDR3 protein is CASILGGPGTGHGYTF. CDR3 sequence (DNA): TGTGCCAGCATCTTGGGGGGGCCCGGGACAGGGCATGGCTACACCTTC.

This clone was observed a handful of times. The CDR3 here is CASSPSGGQGLYEQYF. Here the CDR3 DNA reads TGTGCCAGCAGTCCGTCCGGGGGACAGGGGTTATACGAGCAGTACTTC. The rearrangement links TRBV28 to TRBJ2-7; TRBD1 matches at 10 bases. The CDR3 spans 16 residues. In germline, CDR1 is MDHEN, CDR2 SYDVKM. With 5 bases clipped from V and 4 bases from J, the junction kept 11 bases outside the gene matches.

The chain links TRBV9 to TRBJ1-4; tentative D call: TRBD1 (6 bases). There are 14 residues in the CDR3. With 2 bases removed from V and 6 bases from J, the gap between germline ends came to 11 bases. Germline CDR1 and CDR2: SGDLS and YYNGEE. CDR3 sequence: CASSVGQTDEKLFF. CDR3 DNA sequence: TGTGCCAGCAGCGTTGGACAGACCGATGAAAAACTGTTTTTT.

The CDR3 region has the DNA TGTGCCAGCAGCCCTAATACAGGGAACAACAATCAGCCCCAGCATTTT. It encodes CASSPNTGNNNQPQHF. This rearrangement joins TRBV3-1 (or the pseudogene TRBV3-2) to TRBJ1-5, with D maybe TRBD1 (6 bases). CDR3 length: 16 residues. Germline CDR1 LGHDT, CDR2 YNNKEL (reference sequence). Trimming removed 4 bases at V and 3 bases at J, with 16 bases between.

The rearrangement joins TRBV15 to TRBJ1-5, with D uncertain. Germline loops: CDR1 LNHNV, CDR2 YYDKDF (reference sequence). This CDR3 spans 16 amino acids. The V end lost 3 bases, the J end lost 1 base, and 13 bases lay between the germline ends. CDR3 protein: CATSRDFGGSNQPQHF. The CDR3 DNA reads as TGTGCCACCAGCAGGGACTTCGGAGGAAGCAATCAGCCCCAGCATTTT.

This clone was counted once. The chain links TRBV11-1 to TRBJ1-2; D is unresolved. Trimming took 5 bases from V and 2 from J, leaving 9 bases between them. The CDR3 extends over 13 amino acids. Per the germline V gene, CDR1 is SGHAT and CDR2 is FQDESV (reference sequence). CDR3 sequence: CASSPRVNYGYTF. As DNA, the CDR3 is TGTGCCAGCAGCCCCCGGGTGAACTATGGCTACACCTTC.